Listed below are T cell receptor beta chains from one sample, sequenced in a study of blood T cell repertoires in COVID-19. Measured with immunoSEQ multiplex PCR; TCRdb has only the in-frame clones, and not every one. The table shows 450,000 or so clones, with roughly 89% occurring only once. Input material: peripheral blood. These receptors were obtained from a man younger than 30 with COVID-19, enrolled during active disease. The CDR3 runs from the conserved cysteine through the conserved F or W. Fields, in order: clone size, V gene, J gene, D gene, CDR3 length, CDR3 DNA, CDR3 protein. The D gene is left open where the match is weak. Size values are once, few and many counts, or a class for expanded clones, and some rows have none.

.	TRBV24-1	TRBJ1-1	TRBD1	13	TGTGCCACCCGGTACAGGGGAGACACTGAAGCTTTCTTT	CATRYRGDTEAFF
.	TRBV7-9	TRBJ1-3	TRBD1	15	TGTGCCAGCAGCCAGGGGGCGCGAGCTGGAAACACCATATATTTT	CASSQGARAGNTIYF
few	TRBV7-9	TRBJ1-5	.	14	TGTGCCAGCAGCTTTGGCGGGCTCAATCAGCCCCAGCATTTT	CASSFGGLNQPQHF
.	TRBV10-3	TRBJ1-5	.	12	TGTGCCATCAGTGAGCTTAATCAGCCCCAGCATTTT	CAISELNQPQHF
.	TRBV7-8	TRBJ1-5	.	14	TGTGCCAGCAGCTTAGCCGGAGGCGGCCAGCCCCAGCATTTT	CASSLAGGGQPQHF
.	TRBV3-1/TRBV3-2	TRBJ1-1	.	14	TGTGCCAGCAGCCAAGGACCAGGGTCCACTGAAGCTTTCTTT	CASSQGPGSTEAFF
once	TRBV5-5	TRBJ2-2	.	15	TGTGCCAGCAGGGGGCAGGCGAAGGTCACCGGGGAGCTGTTTTTT	CASRGQAKVTGELFF
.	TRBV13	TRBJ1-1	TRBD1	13	TGTGCCAGCAGCTTCACGACAGGGGAAATGGCTTTCTTT	CASSFTTGEMAFF
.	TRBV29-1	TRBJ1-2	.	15	TGCAGCGTTGGAAGGGTTGCGGGACCCAGCTATGGCTACACCTTC	CSVGRVAGPSYGYTF
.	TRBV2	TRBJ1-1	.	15	TGTGCCAGCAGTGCACGACAGGTCGCTTACACTGAAGCTTTCTTT	CASSARQVAYTEAFF
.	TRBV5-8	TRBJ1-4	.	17	TGTGCCAGCAGTTTGACTGACAGGCCACGTCCTTTCCGAAAACTGTTTTTT	CASSLTDRPRPFRKLFF
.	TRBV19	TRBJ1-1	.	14	TGTGCCAGTACCCTCTTTACACGGGACACTGAAGCTTTCTTT	CASTLFTRDTEAFF
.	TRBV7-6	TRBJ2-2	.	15	TGTGCCAGCAGCTTAGAACCCGGCGGAACCGGGGAGCTGTTTTTT	CASSLEPGGTGELFF
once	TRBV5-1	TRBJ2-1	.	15	TGCGCCAGCAGCCGATCAACTAGCTTCGGCAATGAGCAGTTCTTC	CASSRSTSFGNEQFF
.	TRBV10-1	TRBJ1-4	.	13	TGCGCCAGCAGCTCCGGGATCAATGAAAAACTGTTTTTT	CASSSGINEKLFF
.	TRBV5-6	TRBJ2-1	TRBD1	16	TGTGCCAGCAGCAAGGGACAGGCTGGGGTATTGAATGAGCAGTTCTTC	CASSKGQAGVLNEQFF
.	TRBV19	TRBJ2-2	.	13	TGTGCCAGTTGGCGGGGGCAGGCCGGGGAGCTGTTTTTT	CASWRGQAGELFF
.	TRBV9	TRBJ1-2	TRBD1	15	TGTGCCAGCACCAGAGGTGGGACAGTAAACTATGGCTACACCTTC	CASTRGGTVNYGYTF
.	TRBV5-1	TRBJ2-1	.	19	TGCGCCAGCAGCCCAGCTGAGGGGGGGCTCTCCAGCTCCTACAATGAGCAGTTCTTC	CASSPAEGGLSSSYNEQFF
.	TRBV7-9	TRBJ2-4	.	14	TGTGCCAGCAGCTTAGCACGCGGAGAAAACATTCAGTACTTC	CASSLARGENIQYF
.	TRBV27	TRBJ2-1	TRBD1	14	TGTGCCAGCAGACGGGACAGGGATCGAGGTGAGCAGTTCTTC	CASRRDRDRGEQFF
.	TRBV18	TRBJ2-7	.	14	TGTGCCAGCTCGGCGGGCGGGGCCCAATACGAGCAGTACTTC	CASSAGGAQYEQYF
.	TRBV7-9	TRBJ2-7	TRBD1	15	TGTGCCAGCAGCTTAAGCGGGACAGGGGGCCATGAGCAGTACTTC	CASSLSGTGGHEQYF